This TCR beta chain stems from a study of blood T cell repertoires in COVID-19. At the level of the study: Material from acute and convalescent COVID-19 was sourced from the United States, Italy and Spain. PBMCs, B-cell-depleted T cells, or T cells were the source of the cDNA or gDNA that made up the material.

In the original processing: How many nucleated cells were present was estimated from reference gene primer amplification. The method was immunoSEQ multiplex PCR; TCRdb's version includes in-frame clones alone and lacks a portion of them. The V and J calls and the clone size are those of that table, but D and trimming were determined from the DNA. Of fewer than 400,000 clones listed, 75% to 90% were seen once; the top ten hold 3.6%. Germline V lookup: CDR1 LNHNV, CDR2 YYDKDF (reference sequence). Unmatched junction bases numbered 5, after V lost 3 bases and J lost 1 base. The CDR3 is 15 residues long.

Sequencing was performed on peripheral blood. The sequence derives from a woman between 18 and 29 years old with acute or convalescent COVID-19. This rearrangement joins TRBV15 to TRBJ1-1; the match to TRBD1 covers 7 bases. CDR3 loop: CATSSDGQENTEAFF. CDR3 nucleotides: TGTGCCACCAGCAGTGACGGACAGGAGAACACTGAAGCTTTCTTT.